These 16 T cell receptor beta chains were sequenced from one sample in a study of blood T cells in healthy people across ages. Primed by a sample-barcoded 5' primer and a J-beta primer mix, a second PCR proceeded for roughly 6 to 12 cycles. TCRdb called the 5' RACE reads again in MiXCR, with one record for every CDR3 protein. Found here are 1.5 million to 2 million distinct CDR3 sequences, around 36% of them singletons; the top ten hold approximately 10%. Sample: blood. Receptors originate from a woman aged 25 to 45 in good health.

The chain joins TRBV7-6 to TRBJ2-1; a weak D match, TRBD2 (6 bases). This CDR3 is 15 amino acids long. Trimming removed 5 bases at V and 8 bases at J, with 19 bases between. CDR1 and CDR2 (germline): SGHVS, FNYEAQ. CDR3 residues: CASSVRDSPLDEQFF. CDR3 DNA sequence: TGTGCCAGCAGCGTCCGGGACTCGCCTTTGGATGAGCAGTTCTTC.

This chain uses TRBV5-5 with TRBJ2-7; D perhaps matches TRBD1 (5 bases). Per the germline V gene, CDR1 is SGHKS and CDR2 is YYEKEE (reference sequence). The CDR3 extends over 15 amino acids. Trimming took 2 bases from V and 0 from J, leaving 12 bases between them. The CDR3 loop reads CASSFISGPSYEQYF. CDR3 sequence (DNA): TGTGCCAGCAGCTTTATTTCAGGGCCCTCCTACGAGCAGTACTTC.

In this sample, this clonotype turned up a few times. This chain uses TRBV20-1 with TRBJ2-5, with 8 nucleotides matching TRBD1. This CDR3 has 15 amino acids. Germline-derived CDR1 and CDR2 are DFQATT and SNEGSKA (reference sequence). Trimming took 5 bases from V and 1 from J; bases not matched to a gene: 9. CDR3 sequence (DNA): TGCAGTGCTGACAGGGGCGACGGGGTCCAAGAGACCCAGTACTTC. Residues: CSADRGDGVQETQYF.

The CDR3, as DNA: TGTGCCAGCAGTGGCAGGGCGGTAGAGACCCAGTACTTC. This gives the protein CASSGRAVETQYF. This sequence joins TRBV2 and TRBJ2-5, with TRBD1 as a possible D gene (5 bases). The CDR3 spans 13 residues. The V and J ends lost 4 bases and 4 bases respectively, with 10 bases between them. Germline CDR1 is SNHLY and CDR2 is FYNNEI.

At least ten counts were recorded for this clonotype. V gene TRBV7-2 combines with J gene TRBJ2-1; D perhaps matches TRBD2 (5 bases). Trimming pared 5 bases from V and 3 bases from J, leaving 8 bases between. Germline CDR1 SGHTA, CDR2 FQGNSA. The CDR3 covers 13 residues. CDR3 amino acids: CASSTGVYNEQFF. CDR3 sequence (DNA): TGTGCCAGCAGCACCGGGGTCTACAATGAGCAGTTCTTC.

This clonotype was detected only a few times. The chain employs TRBV20-1 and TRBJ2-7; possibly TRBD1 or TRBD2 for D (5 bases each). The CDR3 is 14 residues long. Germline CDR1 reads DFQATT; CDR2 reads SNEGSKA (reference sequence). The V and J ends lost 0 bases and 3 bases respectively, with 12 bases between them. The CDR3 here is CSARDRDHYYEQYF. The DNA of the CDR3 is TGCAGTGCTAGAGATCGGGACCACTACTACGAGCAGTACTTC.

This clonotype was seen a few times. This chain connects TRBV10-3 to TRBJ2-7; TRBD1 aligns across 8 bases. Unmatched junction bases numbered 10, after V lost 10 bases and J lost 5 bases. The CDR3 length is 13 residues. Germline V lookup: CDR1 ENHRY, CDR2 SYGVKD. Here the CDR3 reads CATGQGGSHEQYF. The CDR3 DNA is TGTGCCACCGGACAGGGTGGGAGTCACGAGCAGTACTTC.

The V and J genes are TRBV29-1 and TRBJ1-2; 8 nucleotides line up with TRBD1. This CDR3 contains 15 residues. The junction had 6 bases not matched to a gene; V was cut back by 2 bases and J by 1 base. Germline values: CDR1 SQVTM, CDR2 ANQGSEA. The CDR3 DNA follows: TGCAGCGTTGAACTTCAGGGGGCTCTTAACTATGGCTACACCTTC. It yields the protein CSVELQGALNYGYTF. Supplemented by reference TRBV29-1 and TRBJ1-2, the full variable domain reads SAVISQKPSRDICQRGTSLTIQCQVDSQVTMMFWYRQQPGQSLTLIATANQGSEATYESGFVIDKFPISRPNLTFSTLTVSNMSPEDSSIYLCSVELQGALNYGYTFGSGTRLTVV.

In its sample, this clonotype was seen many times. The CDR3 DNA is TGTGCCAGCAGCAACCGGGACACCTCCTACGAGCAGTACTTC. Its translation is CASSNRDTSYEQYF. The chain recombines TRBV7-9 with TRBJ2-7; maybe TRBD1 (6 bases). Between the trimmed V and J ends, which lost 5 bases and 0 bases, there was a span of 11 bases. The CDR3 length is 14 residues. Germline V gene sequence: CDR1 SEHNR, CDR2 FQNEAQ (reference sequence).

This clonotype was recorded at least ten times. This rearrangement joins TRBV10-3 to TRBJ2-1, with a weak D call TRBD1 (6 bases). Trimming took off 8 bases at V and 7 bases at J, with 18 bases between the two ends. The germline gives CDR1 ENHRY, CDR2 SYGVKD. CDR3 size: 14 residues. The CDR3 loop is CAIGVEGEFNEQFF. The CDR3 DNA sequence: TGTGCCATCGGGGTCGAGGGGGAGTTTAATGAGCAGTTCTTC.

This clonotype showed up just a few times. The chain links TRBV28 to TRBJ1-2; no firm D call. The CDR3 has 13 amino acids. V was trimmed by 8 bases and J by 4 bases, leaving 14 bases between them. CDR1 MDHEN and CDR2 SYDVKM come from the germline V gene. CDR3 sequence reads: CASRAGSSYGYTF. The CDR3 DNA reads TGTGCCAGCCGGGCGGGGTCCAGCTATGGCTACACCTTC.

A word on this clonotype: The junction departs from the called germline gene at one end, perhaps through a read error. This sequence joins TRBV11-2 and TRBJ2-3, with TRBD2 matching 9 bases. This CDR3 is 17 amino acids long. Looked up from germline, CDR1 is SGHAT and CDR2 is FQNNGV. The CDR3 DNA reads as TGTGCCAGCAGCTTAGTCCTAGCGGGGTCGGGCACAGACACGCAGTATTTT. Its protein is CASSLVLAGSGTDTQYF.

The table lists this clonotype with a few counts. The chain is built from TRBV20-1 and TRBJ2-4; TRBD2 aligns across 11 bases. The J call is in doubt because the DNA end fits TRBJ2-7 better. This CDR3 is built from 15 residues. CDR1 and CDR2 (germline): DFQATT, SNEGSKA (reference sequence). CDR3 residues: CSARKLAGGPYEQYF. CDR3 sequence (DNA): TGCAGTGCTAGAAAGTTAGCGGGAGGGCCTTACGAGCAGTACTTC.

This clonotype was seen a handful of times. The chain recombines TRBV7-8 with TRBJ2-3; D remains ambiguous. V was pared by 2 bases and J by 4 bases, with 10 bases between. The CDR3 spans 14 residues. CDR1 and CDR2 (germline): SGHVS, FQNEAQ. The CDR3 loop reads CASSLTGLPDTQYF. The DNA of the CDR3 is TGTGCCAGCAGCTTAACTGGTCTCCCAGATACGCAGTATTTT.

This sequence joins TRBV9 and TRBJ2-5; the match to TRBD2 covers 8 bases. The J call may not be correct, given that the DNA end is closer to TRBJ2-7. Germline V lookup: CDR1 SGDLS, CDR2 YYNGEE. The CDR3 is 15 amino acids. CDR3 amino acids: CASSVAPAGEDEQYF. CDR3 DNA sequence: TGTGCCAGCAGCGTAGCCCCAGCGGGAGAGGACGAGCAGTACTTC.

In nucleotides, the CDR3 is TGCGCCAGCAGCCACCCGACGGGGGAGCAGTTCTTC. Its translation: CASSHPTGEQFF. The chain is built from TRBV5-1 and TRBJ2-1; TRBD2 might be the D (5 bases). Looked up from germline, CDR1 is SGHRS and CDR2 is YFSETQ. The CDR3 totals 12 residues. V shed 4 bases and J shed 10 bases, with 12 bases lying between them.